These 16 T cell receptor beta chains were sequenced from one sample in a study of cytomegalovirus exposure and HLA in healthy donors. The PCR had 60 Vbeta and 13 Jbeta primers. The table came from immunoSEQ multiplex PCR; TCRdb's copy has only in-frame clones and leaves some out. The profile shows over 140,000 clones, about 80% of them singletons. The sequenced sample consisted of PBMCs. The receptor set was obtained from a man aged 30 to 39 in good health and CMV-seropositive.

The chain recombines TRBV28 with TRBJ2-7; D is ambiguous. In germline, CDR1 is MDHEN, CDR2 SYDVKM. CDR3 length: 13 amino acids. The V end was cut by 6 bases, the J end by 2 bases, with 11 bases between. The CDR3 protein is CASSLDGPYEQYF. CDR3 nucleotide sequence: TGTGCCAGCAGCCTTGATGGGCCCTACGAGCAGTACTTC.

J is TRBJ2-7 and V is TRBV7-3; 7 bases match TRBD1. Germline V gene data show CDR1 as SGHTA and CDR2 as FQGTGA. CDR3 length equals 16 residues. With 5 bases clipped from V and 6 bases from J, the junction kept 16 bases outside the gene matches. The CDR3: CASSLQGSGALSEQYF. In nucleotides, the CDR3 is TGTGCCAGCAGCCTACAGGGGTCCGGAGCCCTCAGCGAGCAGTACTTC. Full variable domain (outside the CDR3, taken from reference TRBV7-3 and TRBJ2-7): GAGVSQTPSNKVTEKGKYVELRCDPISGHTALYWYRQSLGQGPEFLIYFQGTGAADDSGLPNDRFFAVRPEGSVSTLKIQRTERGDSAVYLCASSLQGSGALSEQYFGPGTRLTVT.

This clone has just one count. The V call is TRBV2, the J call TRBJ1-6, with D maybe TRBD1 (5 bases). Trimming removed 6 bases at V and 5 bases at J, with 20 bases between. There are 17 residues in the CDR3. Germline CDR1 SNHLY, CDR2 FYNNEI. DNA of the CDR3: TGTGCCAGCAGAAGAACAGGTACCCAAGGCGATAATTCACCCCTCCACTTT. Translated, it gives CASRRTGTQGDNSPLHF. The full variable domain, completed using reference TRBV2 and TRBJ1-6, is EPEVTQTPSHQVTQMGQEVILRCVPISNHLYFYWYRQILGQKVEFLVSFYNNEISEKSEIFDDQFSVERPDGSNFTLKIRSTKLEDSAMYFCASRRTGTQGDNSPLHFGNGTRLTVT.

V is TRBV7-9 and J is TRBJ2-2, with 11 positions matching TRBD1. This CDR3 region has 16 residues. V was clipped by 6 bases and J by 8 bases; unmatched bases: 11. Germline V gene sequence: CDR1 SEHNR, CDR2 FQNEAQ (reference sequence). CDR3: CASRRPGQGESGELFF. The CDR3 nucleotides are TGTGCCAGCAGACGTCCGGGACAGGGGGAGTCGGGGGAGCTGTTTTTT.

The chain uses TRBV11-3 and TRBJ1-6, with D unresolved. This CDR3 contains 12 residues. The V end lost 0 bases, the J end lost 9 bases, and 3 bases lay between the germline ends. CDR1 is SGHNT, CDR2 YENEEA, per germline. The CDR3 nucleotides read TGTGCCAGCAGCTTAGAGAGTTCACCCCTCCACTTT. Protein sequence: CASSLESSPLHF.

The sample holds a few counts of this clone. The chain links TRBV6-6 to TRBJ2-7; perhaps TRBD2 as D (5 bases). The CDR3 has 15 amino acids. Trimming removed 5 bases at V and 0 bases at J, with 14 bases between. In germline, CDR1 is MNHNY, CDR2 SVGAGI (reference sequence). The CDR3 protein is CASSGRGSSSYEQYF. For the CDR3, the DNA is TGTGCCAGCAGTGGCCGGGGTAGCAGCTCCTACGAGCAGTACTTC.

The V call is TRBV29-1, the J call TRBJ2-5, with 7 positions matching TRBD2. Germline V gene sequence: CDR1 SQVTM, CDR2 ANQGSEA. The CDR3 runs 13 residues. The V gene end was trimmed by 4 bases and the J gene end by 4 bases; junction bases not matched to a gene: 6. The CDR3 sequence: CSVGPRLAETQYF. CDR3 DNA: TGCAGCGTTGGGCCCCGACTAGCAGAGACCCAGTACTTC. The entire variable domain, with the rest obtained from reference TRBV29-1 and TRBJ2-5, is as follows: SAVISQKPSRDICQRGTSLTIQCQVDSQVTMMFWYRQQPGQSLTLIATANQGSEATYESGFVIDKFPISRPNLTFSTLTVSNMSPEDSSIYLCSVGPRLAETQYFGPGTRLLVL.

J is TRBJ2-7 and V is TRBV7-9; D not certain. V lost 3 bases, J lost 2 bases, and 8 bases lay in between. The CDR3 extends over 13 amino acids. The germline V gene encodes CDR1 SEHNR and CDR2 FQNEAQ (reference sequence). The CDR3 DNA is TGTGCCAGCAGCTTGTCCGGTACCTACGAGCAGTACTTC. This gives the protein CASSLSGTYEQYF. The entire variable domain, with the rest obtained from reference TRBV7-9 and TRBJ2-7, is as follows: DTGVSQNPRHKITKRGQNVTFRCDPISEHNRLYWYRQTLGQGPEFLTYFQNEAQLEKSRLLSDRFSAERPKGSFSTLEIQRTEQGDSAMYLCASSLSGTYEQYFGPGTRLTVT.

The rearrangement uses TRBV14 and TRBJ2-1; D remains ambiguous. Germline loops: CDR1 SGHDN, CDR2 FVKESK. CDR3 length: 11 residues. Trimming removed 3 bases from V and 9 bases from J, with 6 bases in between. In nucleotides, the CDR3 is TGTGCCAGCAGCCACTCGGGTGAGCAGTTCTTC. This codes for CASSHSGEQFF.

CDR3 nucleotide sequence: TGTGCCAGCAGGCCCACAGGGGGCCGGGAGACCCAGTACTTC. Translating it yields CASRPTGGRETQYF. This sequence joins TRBV6-5 and TRBJ2-5; 9 nucleotides line up with TRBD1. Germline loops: CDR1 MNHEY, CDR2 SVGAGI. This CDR3 is 14 amino acids long. Trimming took 6 bases from V and 5 from J; bases not matched to a gene: 7.

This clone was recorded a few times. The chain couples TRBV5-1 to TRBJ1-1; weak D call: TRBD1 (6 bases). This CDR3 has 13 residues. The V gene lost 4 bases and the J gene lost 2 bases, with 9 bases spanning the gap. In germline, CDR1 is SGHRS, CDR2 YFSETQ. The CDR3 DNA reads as TGCGCCAGCAGCACACAGGGTAACACTGAAGCTTTCTTT. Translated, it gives CASSTQGNTEAFF. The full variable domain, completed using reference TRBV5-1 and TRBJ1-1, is KAGVTQTPRYLIKTRGQQVTLSCSPISGHRSVSWYQQTPGQGLQFLFEYFSETQRNKGNFPGRFSGRQFSNSRSEMNVSTLELGDSALYLCASSTQGNTEAFFGQGTRLTVV.

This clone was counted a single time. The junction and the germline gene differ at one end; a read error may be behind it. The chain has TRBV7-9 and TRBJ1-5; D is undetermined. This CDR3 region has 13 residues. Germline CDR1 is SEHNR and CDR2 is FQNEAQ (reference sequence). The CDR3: CSSSLMANQPQHF. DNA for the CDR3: TGTTCCAGCAGCTTAATGGCAAATCAGCCCCAGCATTTT.

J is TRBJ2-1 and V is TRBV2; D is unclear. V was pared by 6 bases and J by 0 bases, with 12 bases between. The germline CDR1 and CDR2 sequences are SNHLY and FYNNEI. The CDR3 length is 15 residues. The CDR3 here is CASRRHVSSYNEQFF. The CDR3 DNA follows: TGTGCCAGCAGGCGACACGTTAGCTCCTACAATGAGCAGTTCTTC.

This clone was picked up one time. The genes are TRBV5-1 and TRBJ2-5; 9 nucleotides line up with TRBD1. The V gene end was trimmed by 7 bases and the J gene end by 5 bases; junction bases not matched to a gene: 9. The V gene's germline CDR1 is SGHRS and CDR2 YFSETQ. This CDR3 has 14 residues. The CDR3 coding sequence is TGCGCCAGCGATACAGGGGGCGCCTGGGAGACCCAGTACTTC. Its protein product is CASDTGGAWETQYF.

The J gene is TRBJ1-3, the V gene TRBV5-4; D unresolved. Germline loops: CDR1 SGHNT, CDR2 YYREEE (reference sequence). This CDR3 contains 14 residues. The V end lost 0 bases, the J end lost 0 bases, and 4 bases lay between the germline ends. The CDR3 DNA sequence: TGTGCCAGCAGCTTGGGAGACTCTGGAAACACCATATATTTT. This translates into CASSLGDSGNTIYF.

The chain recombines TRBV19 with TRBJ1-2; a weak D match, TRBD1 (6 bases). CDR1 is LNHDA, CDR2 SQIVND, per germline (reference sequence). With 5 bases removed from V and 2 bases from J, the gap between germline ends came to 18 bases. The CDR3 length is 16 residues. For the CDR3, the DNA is TGTGCCAGTAGTCCAAAGATGACAGGCGGGAACTATGGCTACACCTTC. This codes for CASSPKMTGGNYGYTF.